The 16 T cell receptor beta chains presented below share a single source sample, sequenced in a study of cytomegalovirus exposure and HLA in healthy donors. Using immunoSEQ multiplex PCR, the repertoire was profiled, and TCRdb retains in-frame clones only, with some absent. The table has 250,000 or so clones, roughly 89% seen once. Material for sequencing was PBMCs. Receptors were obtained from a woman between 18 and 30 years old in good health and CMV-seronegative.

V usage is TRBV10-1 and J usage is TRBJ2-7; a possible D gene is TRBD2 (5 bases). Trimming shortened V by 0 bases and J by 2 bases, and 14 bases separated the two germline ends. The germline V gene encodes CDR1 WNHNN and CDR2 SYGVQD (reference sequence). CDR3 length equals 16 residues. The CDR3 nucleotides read TGCGCCAGCAGTGAGTCGATCGGGGAATTAACCTACGAGCAGTACTTC. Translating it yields CASSESIGELTYEQYF.

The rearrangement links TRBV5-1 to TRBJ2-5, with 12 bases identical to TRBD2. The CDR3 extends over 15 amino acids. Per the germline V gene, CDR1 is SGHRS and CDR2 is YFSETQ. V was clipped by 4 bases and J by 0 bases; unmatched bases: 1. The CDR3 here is CASSRLAGDQETQYF. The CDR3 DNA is TGCGCCAGCAGCCGACTAGCGGGGGACCAAGAGACCCAGTACTTC.

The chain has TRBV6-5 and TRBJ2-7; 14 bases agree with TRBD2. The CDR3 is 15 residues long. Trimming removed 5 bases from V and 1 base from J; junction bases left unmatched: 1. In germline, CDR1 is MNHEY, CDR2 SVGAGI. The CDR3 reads CASSGTSGGSYEQYV. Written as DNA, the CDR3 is TGTGCCAGCAGTGGGACTAGCGGGGGATCCTACGAGCAGTACGTC.

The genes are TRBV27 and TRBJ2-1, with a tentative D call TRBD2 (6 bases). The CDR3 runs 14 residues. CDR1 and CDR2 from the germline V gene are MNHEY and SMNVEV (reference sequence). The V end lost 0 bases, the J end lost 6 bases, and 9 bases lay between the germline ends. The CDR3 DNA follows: TGTGCCAGCAGTTTATCTCAGGGAGGCAATGAGCAGTTCTTC. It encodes CASSLSQGGNEQFF.

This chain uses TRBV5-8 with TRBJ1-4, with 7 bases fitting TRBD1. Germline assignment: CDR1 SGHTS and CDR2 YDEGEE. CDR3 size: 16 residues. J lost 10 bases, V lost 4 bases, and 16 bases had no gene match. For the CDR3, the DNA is TGTGCCAGCAGCGGCAAGAGGCGACAGGGCCGGGGAAAACTGTTTTTT. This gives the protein CASSGKRRQGRGKLFF.

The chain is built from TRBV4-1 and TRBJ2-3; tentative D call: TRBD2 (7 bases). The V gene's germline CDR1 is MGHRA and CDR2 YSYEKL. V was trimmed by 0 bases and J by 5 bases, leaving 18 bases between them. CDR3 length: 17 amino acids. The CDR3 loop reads CASSQDRGGASRDTQYF. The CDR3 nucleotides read TGCGCCAGCAGCCAAGATCGAGGGGGGGCCTCGAGAGATACGCAGTATTTT.

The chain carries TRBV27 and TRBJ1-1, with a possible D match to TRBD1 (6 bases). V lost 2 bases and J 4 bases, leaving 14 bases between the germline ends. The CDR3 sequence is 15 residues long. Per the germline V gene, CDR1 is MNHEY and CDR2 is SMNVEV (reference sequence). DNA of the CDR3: TGTGCCAGCAGTTTAACAGGGACCGGTGGCACTGAAGCTTTCTTT. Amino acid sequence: CASSLTGTGGTEAFF.

The CDR3, as DNA: TGCGCCAGCAGCCGAGGTACAGGGAAGTCAACTAATGAAAAACTGTTTTTT. Amino acids: CASSRGTGKSTNEKLFF. V usage is TRBV5-1 and J usage is TRBJ1-4; D may be TRBD1 (6 bases). The CDR3 is 17 amino acids. Between the trimmed V and J ends, which lost 4 bases and 0 bases, there was a span of 16 bases. Germline values: CDR1 SGHRS, CDR2 YFSETQ.

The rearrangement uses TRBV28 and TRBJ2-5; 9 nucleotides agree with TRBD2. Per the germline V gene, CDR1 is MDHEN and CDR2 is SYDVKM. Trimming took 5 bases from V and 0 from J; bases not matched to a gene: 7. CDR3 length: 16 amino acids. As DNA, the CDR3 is TGTGCCAGCAGTCCAACCGGGACTAGCAACCAAGAGACCCAGTACTTC. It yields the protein CASSPTGTSNQETQYF.

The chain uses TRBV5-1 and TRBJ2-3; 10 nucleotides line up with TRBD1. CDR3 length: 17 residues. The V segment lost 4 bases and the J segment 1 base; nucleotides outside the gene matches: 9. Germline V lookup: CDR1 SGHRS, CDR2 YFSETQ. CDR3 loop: CASSLERGTGGTDTQYF. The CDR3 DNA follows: TGCGCCAGCAGCCTGGAACGCGGGACAGGGGGCACAGATACGCAGTATTTT. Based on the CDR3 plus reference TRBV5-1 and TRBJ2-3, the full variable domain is KAGVTQTPRYLIKTRGQQVTLSCSPISGHRSVSWYQQTPGQGLQFLFEYFSETQRNKGNFPGRFSGRQFSNSRSEMNVSTLELGDSALYLCASSLERGTGGTDTQYFGPGTRLTVL.

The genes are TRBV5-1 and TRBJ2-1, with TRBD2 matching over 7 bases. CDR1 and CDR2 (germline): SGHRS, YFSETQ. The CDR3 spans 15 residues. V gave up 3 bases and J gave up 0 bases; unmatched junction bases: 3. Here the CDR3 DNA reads TGCGCCAGCAGCTCCATAGCGGGCTCCTACAATGAGCAGTTCTTC. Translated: CASSSIAGSYNEQFF. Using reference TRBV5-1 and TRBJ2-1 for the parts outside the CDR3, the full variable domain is KAGVTQTPRYLIKTRGQQVTLSCSPISGHRSVSWYQQTPGQGLQFLFEYFSETQRNKGNFPGRFSGRQFSNSRSEMNVSTLELGDSALYLCASSSIAGSYNEQFFGPGTRLTVL.

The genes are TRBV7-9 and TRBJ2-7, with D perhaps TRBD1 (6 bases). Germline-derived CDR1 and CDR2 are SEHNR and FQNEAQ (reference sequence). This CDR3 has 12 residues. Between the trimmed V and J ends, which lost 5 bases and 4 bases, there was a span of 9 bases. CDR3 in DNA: TGTGCCAGCAGCATCACAGGGTACGAGCAGTACGTC. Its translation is CASSITGYEQYV.

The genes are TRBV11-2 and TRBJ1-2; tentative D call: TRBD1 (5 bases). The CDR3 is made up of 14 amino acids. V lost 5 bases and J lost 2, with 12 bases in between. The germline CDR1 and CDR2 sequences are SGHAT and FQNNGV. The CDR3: CASSQGLGNYGYTF. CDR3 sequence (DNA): TGTGCCAGCAGCCAGGGTCTGGGGAACTATGGCTACACCTTC.

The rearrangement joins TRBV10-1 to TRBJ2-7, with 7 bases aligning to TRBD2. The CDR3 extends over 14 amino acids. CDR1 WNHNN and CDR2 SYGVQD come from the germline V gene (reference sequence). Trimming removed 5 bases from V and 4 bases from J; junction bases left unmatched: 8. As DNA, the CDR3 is TGCGCCAGCAGTCACACAGGTAGCGGGTACGAGCAGTACTTC. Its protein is CASSHTGSGYEQYF.

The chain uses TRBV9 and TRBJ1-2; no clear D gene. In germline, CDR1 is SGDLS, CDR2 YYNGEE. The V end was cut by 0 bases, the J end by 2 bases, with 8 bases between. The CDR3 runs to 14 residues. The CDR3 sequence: CASSVESNNYGYTF. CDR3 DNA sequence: TGTGCCAGCAGCGTAGAAAGCAACAACTATGGCTACACCTTC. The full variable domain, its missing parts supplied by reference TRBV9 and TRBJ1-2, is DSGVTQTPKHLITATGQRVTLRCSPRSGDLSVYWYQQSLDQGLQFLIQYYNGEERAKGNILERFSAQQFPDLHSELNLSSLELGDSALYFCASSVESNNYGYTFGSGTRLTVV.

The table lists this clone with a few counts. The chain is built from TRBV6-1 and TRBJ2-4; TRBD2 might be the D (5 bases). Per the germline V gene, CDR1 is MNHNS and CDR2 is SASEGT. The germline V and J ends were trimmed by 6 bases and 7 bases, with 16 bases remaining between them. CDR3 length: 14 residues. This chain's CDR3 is CASRPFRRENIQYF. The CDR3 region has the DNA TGTGCCAGCAGACCTTTCCGAAGGGAGAACATTCAGTACTTC.